The 13 T cell receptor beta chains below all came from one sample that was sequenced in a study of blood T cell repertoires in COVID-19. Clones were sequenced by immunoSEQ multiplex PCR, and TCRdb holds only the in-frame ones, with some missing. The sample has fewer than 350,000 clones; approximately 90% are singletons. The sequenced material came from PBMCs or T cells enriched from blood (not recorded which). The receptors stem from a woman in her forties with acute COVID-19.

The chain joins TRBV5-1 to TRBJ1-1; 8 positions agree with TRBD1. Germline loops: CDR1 SGHRS, CDR2 YFSETQ. This CDR3 region has 14 residues. The trim removed 0 bases at V and 6 bases at J, leaving 4 bases unmatched. The CDR3 DNA sequence: TGCGCCAGCAGCTTGGTTACAGGGGGAGCTGAAGCTTTCTTT. It is translated as CASSLVTGGAEAFF.

The chain recombines TRBV18 with TRBJ2-4; 10 bases map to TRBD2. The CDR3 totals 17 residues. The germline V gene encodes CDR1 KGHSH and CDR2 LQKENI. The V and J ends lost 1 base and 2 bases, in that order; junction bases with no gene match: 5. The CDR3 loop is CASSPQSSGSSKNIQYF. The CDR3 nucleotides read TGTGCCAGCTCACCACAGTCTAGCGGGAGCTCCAAAAACATTCAGTACTTC.

The chain combines TRBV20-1 with TRBJ1-1; 7 nucleotides line up with TRBD1. V trimming: 6 bases; J trimming: 5 bases; junction bases outside the gene matches: 3. The CDR3 is 11 residues long. Germline CDR1 DFQATT, CDR2 SNEGSKA (reference sequence). In DNA, the CDR3 is TGCAGTGCCCCAGGGGGAACTGAAGCTTTCTTT. Translation gives CSAPGGTEAFF.

The chain couples TRBV27 to TRBJ1-4; D call uncertain. V was clipped by 4 bases and J by 0 bases, with 15 bases between them. The CDR3 runs to 17 residues. From germline, CDR1 is MNHEY and CDR2 SMNVEV (reference sequence). The CDR3 region has the DNA TGTGCCAGCAGTTCCCAGCTACGGGGAGCAACTAATGAAAAACTGTTTTTT. It encodes CASSSQLRGATNEKLFF.

V is TRBV7-3 and J is TRBJ2-1; TRBD2 matches 7 bases. With V trimmed by 1 base and J by 5 bases, 5 bases remained unmatched. Germline lookup yields CDR1 SGHTA and CDR2 FQGTGA. The CDR3 covers 15 residues. The CDR3 coding sequence is TGTGCCAGCAGCTTAATGGCTAGCGGCCACAATGAGCAGTTCTTC. Its translation is CASSLMASGHNEQFF.

The gene calls are TRBV7-9 and TRBJ2-5, with 13 bases matching TRBD2. The V segment lost 6 bases and the J segment 5 bases; nucleotides outside the gene matches: 6. The CDR3 is 15 residues long. Germline V gives CDR1 SEHNR, CDR2 FQNEAQ (reference sequence). Written as DNA, the CDR3 is TGTGCCAGCAGTTCGGAGACTAGCGGGAGGGAGACCCAGTACTTC. Encoded protein: CASSSETSGRETQYF.

J is TRBJ2-1 and V is TRBV10-3; a possible D gene is TRBD1 (5 bases). The CDR3 loop spans 16 amino acids. Germline CDR1 reads ENHRY; CDR2 reads SYGVKD. Between the trimmed V and J ends, which lost 3 bases and 0 bases, there was a span of 12 bases. The CDR3 coding sequence is TGTGCCATCAGTGACCCGACAGTTCGCTCCTACAATGAGCAGTTCTTC. Its translation: CAISDPTVRSYNEQFF.

J is TRBJ2-1 and V is TRBV5-1, with a weak D call TRBD1 (6 bases). Trimming left V 7 bases short and J 7 bases short, with 15 bases between. This CDR3 has 13 amino acids. CDR1 and CDR2 (germline): SGHRS, YFSETQ. The CDR3 is CASAPRDKNEQFF. Written as DNA, the CDR3 is TGCGCCAGCGCCCCGAGGGACAAAAATGAGCAGTTCTTC.

The V call is TRBV10-1, the J call TRBJ2-1; 9 nucleotides align to TRBD2. The germline V gene has CDR1 WNHNN and CDR2 SYGVQD (reference sequence). This CDR3 is built from 13 residues. The V segment lost 5 bases and the J segment 12 bases; nucleotides outside the gene matches: 8. This chain's CDR3 is CASSRRGGSGQFF. The CDR3, as DNA: TGCGCCAGCAGTAGGCGGGGGGGGAGTGGGCAGTTCTTC.

The chain recombines TRBV11-3 with TRBJ2-7; TRBD1 matches 7 bases. Trimming cost V 3 bases and J 3 bases; bases outside gene matches: 5. The CDR3 runs to 14 residues. Germline V gene lookup returns CDR1 SGHNT and CDR2 YENEEA. In nucleotides, the CDR3 is TGTGCCAGCAGCTTTACTGGACAGGTCTACGAGCAGTACTTC. Amino acid sequence: CASSFTGQVYEQYF. The complete variable domain, with remaining parts taken from reference TRBV11-3 and TRBJ2-7, reads EAGVVQSPRYKIIEKKQPVAFWCNPISGHNTLYWYLQNLGQGPELLIRYENEEAVDDSQLPKDRFSAERLKGVDSTLKIQPAELGDSAVYLCASSFTGQVYEQYFGPGTRLTVT.

V is TRBV15 and J is TRBJ1-2; the D gene is possibly TRBD1 (5 bases). The V and J ends lost 2 bases and 7 bases respectively, with 11 bases between them. CDR3 length equals 13 residues. Per the germline V gene, CDR1 is LNHNV and CDR2 is YYDKDF (reference sequence). The DNA of the CDR3 is TGTGCCACCAGCAGACCCGGGAGGGGTGGCTACACCTTC. Translated: CATSRPGRGGYTF.

The chain recombines TRBV5-1 with TRBJ1-2; 7 nucleotides align to TRBD1. Losses at the gene ends were 4 bases for V and 7 bases for J; bases not matched to a gene: 10. CDR1 and CDR2 (germline): SGHRS, YFSETQ. The CDR3 extends over 14 amino acids. This CDR3 is CASSPDRDRGGYTF. CDR3 coding DNA: TGCGCCAGCAGCCCCGACAGGGATCGGGGTGGCTACACCTTC. Based on the CDR3 plus reference TRBV5-1 and TRBJ1-2, the full variable domain is KAGVTQTPRYLIKTRGQQVTLSCSPISGHRSVSWYQQTPGQGLQFLFEYFSETQRNKGNFPGRFSGRQFSNSRSEMNVSTLELGDSALYLCASSPDRDRGGYTFGSGTRLTVV.

The CDR3 coding sequence is TGTGCCAGCAGCTTCCCCGCTAGCGATGAGCAGTTCTTC. Translated: CASSFPASDEQFF. The chain uses TRBV5-4 and TRBJ2-1; weak D call: TRBD2 (6 bases). There are 13 residues in the CDR3. The germline V gene has CDR1 SGHNT and CDR2 YYREEE (reference sequence). V shed 2 bases and J shed 8 bases, with 11 bases lying between them.